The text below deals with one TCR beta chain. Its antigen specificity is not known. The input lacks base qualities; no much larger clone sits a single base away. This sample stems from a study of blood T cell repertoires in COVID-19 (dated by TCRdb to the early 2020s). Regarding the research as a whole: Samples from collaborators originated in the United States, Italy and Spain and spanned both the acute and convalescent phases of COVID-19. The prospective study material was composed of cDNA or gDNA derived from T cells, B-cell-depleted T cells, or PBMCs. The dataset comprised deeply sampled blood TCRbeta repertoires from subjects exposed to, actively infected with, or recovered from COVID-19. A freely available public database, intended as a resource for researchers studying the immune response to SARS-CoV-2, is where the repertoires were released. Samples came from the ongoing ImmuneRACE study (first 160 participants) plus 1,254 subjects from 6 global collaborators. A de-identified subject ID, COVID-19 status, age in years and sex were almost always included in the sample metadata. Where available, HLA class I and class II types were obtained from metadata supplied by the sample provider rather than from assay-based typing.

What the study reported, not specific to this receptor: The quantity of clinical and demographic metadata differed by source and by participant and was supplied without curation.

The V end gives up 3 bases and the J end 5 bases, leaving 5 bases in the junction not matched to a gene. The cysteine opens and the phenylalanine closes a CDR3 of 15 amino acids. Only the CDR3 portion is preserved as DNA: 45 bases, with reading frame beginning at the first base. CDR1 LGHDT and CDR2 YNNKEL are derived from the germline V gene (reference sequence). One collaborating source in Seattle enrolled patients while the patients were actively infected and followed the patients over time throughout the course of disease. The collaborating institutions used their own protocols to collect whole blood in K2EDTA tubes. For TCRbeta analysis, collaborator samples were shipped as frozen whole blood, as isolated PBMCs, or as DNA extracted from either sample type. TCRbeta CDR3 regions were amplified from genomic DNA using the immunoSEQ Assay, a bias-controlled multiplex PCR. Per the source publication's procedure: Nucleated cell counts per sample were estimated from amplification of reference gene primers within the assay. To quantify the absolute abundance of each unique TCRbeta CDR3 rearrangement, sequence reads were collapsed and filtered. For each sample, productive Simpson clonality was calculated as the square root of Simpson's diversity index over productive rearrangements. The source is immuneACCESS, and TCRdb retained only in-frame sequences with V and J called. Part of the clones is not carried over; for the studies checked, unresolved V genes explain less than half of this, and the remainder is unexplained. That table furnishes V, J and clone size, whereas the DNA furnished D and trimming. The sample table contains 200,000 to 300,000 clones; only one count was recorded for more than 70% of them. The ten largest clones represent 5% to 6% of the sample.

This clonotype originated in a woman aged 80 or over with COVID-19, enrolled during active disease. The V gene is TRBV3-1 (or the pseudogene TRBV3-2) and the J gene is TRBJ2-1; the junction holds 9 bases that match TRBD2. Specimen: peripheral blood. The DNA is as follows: TGTGCCAGCAGCCACGGACTAGCGCCGAACAATGAGCAGTTCTTC. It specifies CASSHGLAPNNEQFF.